Included here is one T cell receptor beta chain sequence, with context. This clone was observed a few times. The specificity of this receptor is unknown. No much larger clone exists at a distance of one base, and base qualities are not known. This entry is derived from a study of shared clonotypes between healthy human individuals (dated by TCRdb to 2020 to 2022). Regarding the complete study: The cohort included three men and a couple of women between 18 and 49 years of age. Each donor's leukapheresis produced roughly between about 0.8 and 10 billion PBMCs. Different laboratories and diverse techniques were used to prepare libraries and sequence TCR repertoires, to increase sequencing depth and limit assay-specific biases. To estimate repertoire size and how much clonotype sharing occurs between individuals, the study deeply sequenced the blood TCR repertoires of several healthy adults.

Results and caveats for the whole study, not just this receptor: The small number of donors limited the genetic and exposure-history diversity represented. Sampling was restricted to blood, and TCR repertoires in tissues likely differ from the TCR repertoires found in blood. Pairwise subsampling led to the expectation that sequencing depth would affect the degree of clonotype sharing among donors.

The donors were healthy, HIV-negative adults who had no recently reported acute infections or vaccinations. Only Caucasian adults living in Nashville, Tennessee, USA were represented among the donors. In the unsorted samples, 87 million or so PBMCs were counted, and genomic DNA was extracted using the QIAamp DNA Blood Mini kit. Blood was obtained by leukapheresis, after which PBMCs were separated by Ficoll-Histopaque density gradient centrifugation and cryopreserved in liquid nitrogen vapor phase. The junction carries 8 bases between V and J, which are trimmed by 7 bases and 14 bases respectively. The CDR3 has 8 amino acids, counting the end cysteine and phenylalanine. CDR3 DNA is the only sequence kept; it has 24 bases, read in frame from the first base. Reading the germline V gene gives CDR1 MGHDK and CDR2 SYGVNS. TCR CDR3 regions were amplified from genomic DNA by multiplex PCR using the deep immunoSEQ assay. Extracted genomic DNA from each cell subset was spread evenly across all wells of several immunoSEQ 96-well plates, with each plate serving as a replicate. For unsorted PBMC, approximately 290 ng of genomic DNA, equivalent to about 32,000 T cell genomes, went into each replicate PCR. Unsorted PBMC genomic DNA was sequenced across ten immunoSEQ deep assay plates. Purified libraries were measured with a Qubit 3.0 fluorometer, size-checked on a Bioanalyzer 2100, and measured again with the KAPA Library Quantification kit. A separate single-read 150-cycle Illumina NextSeq 550 flow cell was used to sequence each immunoSEQ 96-well plate. Per the original workflow: Because the immunoSEQ output held only junctional sequences and lacked quality scores, the filtering could not match the filtering applied to full-length reads. To assign V/J genes and CDR3, sequences were annotated using PyIR, a Python wrapper for IgBLAST v1.9, with IMGT germline references. Reads were removed for weak V/J assignments (E-value above 1e-6), missing CDR3, stop codons, out-of-frame junctions, or ambiguous translated residues. V3J clonotypes were defined as sequences sharing an identical inferred V gene, J gene, and CDR3 amino acid sequence. Percentage overlap between repertoires was computed as shared unique clonotypes divided by the size of the smaller repertoire. RTK rarefaction, the Chao1 estimator, and Recon v2.1 estimates of unobserved clonotypes were used to assess repertoire richness. TCRdb took this table from immuneACCESS and kept in-frame rearrangements with V and J called. Such tables lack part of the clones; where checked against another copy, unresolved V genes explain under half of the gap, and the rest is unexplained. Clone size and the V and J calls come from that table; the DNA yielded D and trimming. The sample table shows about 470,000 clones, and roughly 80% are seen once. Of the sample, 13% falls within the top ten clones.

Sequences were obtained from PBMCs. The clonotype comes from a woman aged 40 to 50 in good health. Some clones in this sample may be carry-over from other donors' samples. The V gene is TRBV25-1 and the J gene is TRBJ2-5; the D segment cannot be called with confidence. CDR3 loop: CASKDGYF. In nucleotides, the sequence is TGTGCCAGCAAAGACGGATACTTC.